The 8 T cell receptor beta chains given below trace back to one sample, sequenced in a study of blood T cell repertoires in COVID-19. Profiling relied on immunoSEQ multiplex PCR, and the TCRdb table lists in-frame clones only, not all of them. The table has approximately 230,000 clones, about 85% seen once. Input material: PBMCs or T cells enriched from blood (not recorded which). The receptors were sampled from a woman aged 25 to 39 with acute COVID-19.

The chain is built from TRBV21-1 and TRBJ2-5; TRBD1 was called by the table and not checked on the DNA. TRBV21-1 is designated a pseudogene. CDR3 length equals 17 residues. In DNA form, the CDR3 reads TGTGCCAGCAGCAAAAGGGGGGGACAGGGGCACCAAGAGACCCAGTACTTC. As protein: CASSKRGGQGHQETQYF.

Of note for this clone: Within the sample, other DNA sequences also encode this same CDR3. This chain links TRBV28 with TRBJ2-1, with 13 bases fitting TRBD2. Germline V gives CDR1 MDHEN, CDR2 SYDVKM. This CDR3 is 16 amino acids long. Trimming cost V 2 bases and J 6 bases; bases outside gene matches: 4. The DNA of the CDR3 is TGTGCCAGCAGTTTAATAACTAGCGGGAGGGTCAATGAGCAGTTCTTC. Translated: CASSLITSGRVNEQFF.

This clone was picked up a small number of times. The V call is TRBV6-5, the J call TRBJ1-1, with TRBD1 as a possible D gene (6 bases). CDR1 is MNHEY and CDR2 is SVGAGI in the germline V gene. Trimming took 2 bases from V and 10 from J, leaving 11 bases between them. This CDR3 comprises 12 residues. CDR3 DNA sequence: TGTGCCAGCAGTTACCAGGGCAGGGGAGCTTTCTTT. It codes for CASSYQGRGAFF.

The J gene is TRBJ1-2, the V gene TRBV9; D not certain. The CDR3 is made up of 11 amino acids. Trimming left V 3 bases short and J 6 bases short, with 6 bases between. CDR1 is SGDLS, CDR2 YYNGEE, per germline. The CDR3 spells CASSAPNGYTF. Here the CDR3 DNA reads TGTGCCAGCAGCGCCCCCAATGGCTACACCTTC.

The CDR3 here is CASSGRGGLGETQYF. The CDR3 DNA is TGTGCCAGCAGCGGAAGGGGGGGGCTAGGAGAGACCCAGTACTTC. The chain has TRBV2 and TRBJ2-5; the D gene is possibly TRBD2 (7 bases). This CDR3 is 15 amino acids long. The V gene's germline CDR1 is SNHLY and CDR2 FYNNEI. V lost 6 bases and J 4 bases, leaving 18 bases between the germline ends.

This clone was detected only once. The chain recombines TRBV28 with TRBJ2-7, with no clear D. Germline CDR1 MDHEN, CDR2 SYDVKM. V was shortened by 5 bases and J by 3 bases, with 8 bases between the two germline ends. There are 12 residues in the CDR3. CDR3 sequence (DNA): TGTGCCAGCAGTCCCCCCGGCTACGAGCAGTACTTC. It specifies CASSPPGYEQYF.

The chain recombines TRBV11-2 with TRBJ2-1, with 11 bases that match TRBD2. The CDR3 totals 16 residues. With 1 base clipped from V and 6 bases from J, the junction kept 5 bases outside the gene matches. The germline V gene has CDR1 SGHAT and CDR2 FQNNGV. The DNA of the CDR3 is TGTGCCAGCAGCTTAGGAACTAGCGGGAGTCTCAATGAGCAGTTCTTC. It specifies CASSLGTSGSLNEQFF.

This clone came up once. The chain combines TRBV12-3 or TRBV12-4 with TRBJ2-2; D remains ambiguous. The CDR3 length is 11 residues. Trimming left V 6 bases short and J 9 bases short, with 8 bases between. The CDR3 nucleotides read TGTGCCAGCAGCCCTAACCGGGAGCTGTTTTTT. Encoded protein: CASSPNRELFF.